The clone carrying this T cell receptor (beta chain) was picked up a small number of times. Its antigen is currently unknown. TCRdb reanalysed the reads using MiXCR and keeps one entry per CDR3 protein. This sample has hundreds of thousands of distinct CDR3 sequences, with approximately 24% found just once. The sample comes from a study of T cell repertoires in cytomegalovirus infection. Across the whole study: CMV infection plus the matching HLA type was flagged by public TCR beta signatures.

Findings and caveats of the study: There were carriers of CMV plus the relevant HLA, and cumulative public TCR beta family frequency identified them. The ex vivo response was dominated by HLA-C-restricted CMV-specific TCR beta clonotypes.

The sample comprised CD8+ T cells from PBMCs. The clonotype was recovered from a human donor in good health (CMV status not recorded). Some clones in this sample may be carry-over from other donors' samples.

The CDR3 loop is CASSLASGGENIQYF. CDR3 in DNA: TGTGCCAGCAGCTTAGCGTCAGGGGGCGAAAACATTCAGTACTTC. The chain recombines TRBV7-6 with TRBJ2-4; TRBD1 agrees at 8 bases. The CDR3 is 15 residues long. The V segment lost 0 bases and the J segment 5 bases; nucleotides outside the gene matches: 3. CDR1 is SGHVS, CDR2 FNYEAQ, per germline. Full variable domain (remainder filled in from reference TRBV7-6 and TRBJ2-4): GAGVSQSPRYKVTKRGQDVALRCDPISGHVSLYWYRQALGQGPEFLTYFNYEAQQDKSGLPNDRFSAERPEGSISTLTIQRTEQRDSAMYRCASSLASGGENIQYFGAGTRLSVL.